Following are 27 T cell receptor beta chains from one sample sequenced in a study of cytomegalovirus exposure and HLA in healthy donors. The PCR was carried out with 60 Vbeta primers and 13 Jbeta primers. TCRdb's copy holds only in-frame clones and misses some; the assay was immunoSEQ multiplex PCR. The sample carries around 140,000 clones, approximately 80% recorded once. Material: PBMCs. Every receptor here comes from a woman in her fifties or sixties in good health and CMV-seropositive.

The chain recombines TRBV27 with TRBJ2-3; possibly TRBD2 for D (5 bases). CDR3 length equals 16 residues. Germline V gene data show CDR1 as MNHEY and CDR2 as SMNVEV (reference sequence). The V end lost 5 bases, the J end lost 0 bases, and 15 bases lay between the germline ends. CDR3 bases: TGTGCCAGCAGTCAAAAACGGGGTGATAGCACAGATACGCAGTATTTT. Its translation is CASSQKRGDSTDTQYF.

The chain carries TRBV9 and TRBJ2-7, with a tentative D call TRBD1 (5 bases). V was cut by 0 bases and J by 6 bases, with 7 bases left in between. Germline V lookup: CDR1 SGDLS, CDR2 YYNGEE. The length of the CDR3 is 12 residues. CDR3 coding DNA: TGTGCCAGCAGCGTAGGTCAGGGCGAGCAGTACTTC. This sequence encodes CASSVGQGEQYF.

This sequence joins TRBV28 and TRBJ1-6; 10 bases fit TRBD1. The length of the CDR3 is 15 residues. Germline CDR1 and CDR2: MDHEN and SYDVKM. With V trimmed by 7 bases and J by 7 bases, 7 bases remained unmatched. The CDR3 region has the DNA TGTGCCAGCAATATAGCGGGACAGGGGAATTCACCCCTCCACTTT. It codes for CASNIAGQGNSPLHF.

J is TRBJ2-7 and V is TRBV25-1; tentative D call: TRBD1 (6 bases). The CDR3 is made up of 13 amino acids. V shed 5 bases and J shed 3 bases, with 11 bases lying between them. Germline loops: CDR1 MGHDK, CDR2 SYGVNS. CDR3 amino acids: CASSPTGLYEQYF. CDR3 nucleotide sequence: TGTGCCAGCAGTCCGACAGGCCTCTACGAGCAGTACTTC.

This clone appeared a few times. The gene calls are TRBV10-3 and TRBJ1-5; TRBD1 aligns across 10 bases. The CDR3 totals 15 residues. Germline V lookup: CDR1 ENHRY, CDR2 SYGVKD. The V segment lost 0 bases and the J segment 9 bases; nucleotides outside the gene matches: 5. In nucleotides, the CDR3 is TGTGCCATCAGTGAGTCCGGGACAGGGGTGAGGCCCCAGCATTTT. Translation gives CAISESGTGVRPQHF.

V is TRBV28 and J is TRBJ2-4, with D possibly TRBD2 on 6 matching bases. Per germline, CDR1 MDHEN and CDR2 SYDVKM. The CDR3 spans 14 residues. With 7 bases removed from V and 5 bases from J, the gap between germline ends came to 15 bases. The CDR3: CASTPGASQNIQYF. CDR3 coding DNA: TGTGCCAGCACCCCGGGAGCCTCCCAAAACATTCAGTACTTC.

The chain couples TRBV7-9 to TRBJ2-3, with 11 positions matching TRBD2. Per the germline V gene, CDR1 is SEHNR and CDR2 is FQNEAQ (reference sequence). CDR3 size: 12 residues. With 9 bases clipped from V and 5 bases from J, the junction kept 1 base outside the gene matches. CDR3 sequence: CASGLAGDTQYF. CDR3 nucleotides: TGTGCCAGTGGACTAGCGGGAGATACGCAGTATTTT. The full variable domain, completed using reference TRBV7-9 and TRBJ2-3, is DTGVSQNPRHKITKRGQNVTFRCDPISEHNRLYWYRQTLGQGPEFLTYFQNEAQLEKSRLLSDRFSAERPKGSFSTLEIQRTEQGDSAMYLCASGLAGDTQYFGPGTRLTVL.

This clone was detected only a few times. The genes are TRBV29-1 and TRBJ2-5, with D tentatively TRBD1 (5 bases). The CDR3 covers 13 residues. With 6 bases removed from V and 2 bases from J, the gap between germline ends came to 13 bases. The germline V gene encodes CDR1 SQVTM and CDR2 ANQGSEA. The CDR3 spells CSVKRQPQETQYF. The CDR3 DNA sequence: TGCAGCGTCAAAAGACAGCCACAAGAGACCCAGTACTTC.

Comments on this clone: One junction end does not reproduce the germline sequence, and a read error may be involved. The chain combines TRBV7-7 with TRBJ2-5, with TRBD2 matching over 8 bases. Germline assignment: CDR1 SSHAT and CDR2 FNYEAQ (reference sequence). The CDR3 is 15 residues long. This chain's CDR3 is CASSRNSGKDQTQYF. In nucleotides, the CDR3 is TGTGCTAGCAGTCGTAATAGCGGGAAGGACCAGACCCAGTACTTC.

CDR3 in DNA: TGCGCCAGCAGCTCACAGGAGACTGGAAACACCATATATTTT. Translated: CASSSQETGNTIYF. This rearrangement joins TRBV5-1 to TRBJ1-3, with D maybe TRBD1 (5 bases). This CDR3 comprises 14 residues. Germline CDR1 reads SGHRS; CDR2 reads YFSETQ. Trimming stripped 3 bases from V and 2 bases from J, with 9 bases between.

The chain has TRBV5-1 and TRBJ1-3, with TRBD1 matching over 12 bases. The CDR3 is 18 residues long. Germline values: CDR1 SGHRS, CDR2 YFSETQ. With V trimmed by 2 bases and J by 4 bases, 10 bases remained unmatched. Here the CDR3 reads CASSFGTGGAYTGNTIYF. The CDR3 DNA sequence: TGCGCCAGCAGCTTCGGGACAGGGGGCGCGTATACGGGAAACACCATATATTTT.

The J gene is TRBJ2-1, the V gene TRBV28, with D maybe TRBD1 (6 bases). V lost 5 bases and J 5 bases, leaving 13 bases between the germline ends. CDR1 is MDHEN and CDR2 is SYDVKM in the germline V gene. The CDR3 is 14 residues long. CDR3: CASSPEDRHNEQFF. CDR3 coding DNA: TGTGCCAGCAGTCCCGAGGACAGACACAATGAGCAGTTCTTC.

The chain is built from TRBV7-9 and TRBJ2-7; D remains unclear. Germline assignment: CDR1 SEHNR and CDR2 FQNEAQ (reference sequence). CDR3 length: 14 residues. The germline V and J ends were trimmed by 5 bases and 1 base, with 12 bases remaining between them. DNA for the CDR3: TGTGCCAGCAGCCCCCCCGGCGGTTCCTACGAGCAGTACTTC. As protein: CASSPPGGSYEQYF.

The gene calls are TRBV6-6 and TRBJ2-3, with D tentatively TRBD2 (6 bases). Germline assignment: CDR1 MNHNY and CDR2 SVGAGI (reference sequence). V was trimmed by 8 bases and J by 7 bases, leaving 22 bases between them. CDR3 length: 15 residues. Here the CDR3 reads CASGRDRGKGNTQYF. CDR3 DNA sequence: TGTGCCAGCGGCCGGGACCGGGGGAAGGGTAATACGCAGTATTTT.

CDR3 residues: CASTHSGLEEADTQYF. The CDR3 DNA reads TGTGCCAGCACCCACTCGGGACTAGAAGAGGCAGATACGCAGTATTTT. V and J are TRBV25-1 and TRBJ2-3; TRBD2 matches 8 bases. The V gene end was trimmed by 7 bases and the J gene end by 4 bases; junction bases not matched to a gene: 13. The germline V gene has CDR1 MGHDK and CDR2 SYGVNS. The CDR3 contains 16 residues.

The CDR3 nucleotides read TGTGCCAGCAGGGGGGGTGGCACTGAAGCTTTCTTT. Translating it yields CASRGGGTEAFF. V and J are TRBV28 and TRBJ1-1, with D possibly matching TRBD1 (5 bases). This CDR3 region has 12 residues. V shed 6 bases and J shed 4 bases, with 9 bases lying between them. Germline V gene lookup returns CDR1 MDHEN and CDR2 SYDVKM.

This chain uses TRBV5-8 with TRBJ2-3; 9 bases are a match to TRBD1. The CDR3 consists of 15 residues. V lost 3 bases, J lost 5 bases, and 7 bases stayed unmatched. The V gene's germline CDR1 is SGHTS and CDR2 YDEGEE. The CDR3 sequence: CASSSHRGQQDTQYF. The CDR3 bases are TGTGCCAGCAGCTCCCACAGGGGGCAGCAAGATACGCAGTATTTT. Variable domain in full (rest from reference TRBV5-8 and TRBJ2-3): EAGVTQSPTHLIKTRGQQATLRCSPISGHTSVYWYQQALGLGLQFLLWYDEGEERNRGNFPPRFSGRQFPNYSSELNVNALELEDSALYLCASSSHRGQQDTQYFGPGTRLTVL.

This clone occurred once. The chain joins TRBV19 to TRBJ1-5; 7 bases map to TRBD1. This CDR3 region has 19 residues. With 3 bases clipped from V and 0 bases from J, the junction kept 14 bases outside the gene matches. The germline V gene has CDR1 LNHDA and CDR2 SQIVND (reference sequence). The CDR3 sequence: CASSMRQGPSSYSNQPQHF. CDR3 coding DNA: TGTGCCAGTAGTATGAGACAGGGACCAAGCTCTTATAGCAATCAGCCCCAGCATTTT.

The chain uses TRBV15 and TRBJ2-3; D perhaps matches TRBD2 (5 bases). The germline V and J ends were trimmed by 4 bases and 2 bases, with 10 bases remaining between them. The CDR3 extends over 14 amino acids. Germline loops: CDR1 LNHNV, CDR2 YYDKDF (reference sequence). This CDR3 is CATSKGEATDTQYF. CDR3 bases: TGTGCCACCAGCAAGGGAGAGGCCACAGATACGCAGTATTTT.

The chain recombines TRBV7-2 with TRBJ2-5; the D gene is possibly TRBD2 (6 bases). V was shortened by 8 bases and J by 5 bases, with 21 bases between the two germline ends. The CDR3 is made up of 15 amino acids. Per the germline V gene, CDR1 is SGHTA and CDR2 is FQGNSA. CDR3 sequence: CASLFQGGGGETQYF. The CDR3 bases are TGTGCCAGCCTATTCCAGGGCGGTGGAGGGGAGACCCAGTACTTC.

The J gene is TRBJ2-5, the V gene TRBV6-4; possible D gene TRBD1, 5 bases. Matching the DNA end better, TRBJ2-7 makes the J call doubtful. The CDR3 has 15 residues. In germline, CDR1 is MRHNA, CDR2 SNTAGT. The CDR3 sequence: CASSADLGQLYEQYF. For the CDR3, the DNA is TGTGCCAGCAGCGCCGACCTTGGACAACTCTACGAGCAGTACTTC.

The chain has TRBV4-2 and TRBJ2-7, with 10 positions matching TRBD2. Germline values: CDR1 LGHNA, CDR2 YNFKEQ. The CDR3 runs 16 residues. Unmatched junction bases numbered 6, after V lost 1 base and J lost 3 bases. The CDR3 DNA sequence: TGTGCCAGCAGCCAAGCCCAGCGGGAGGGCTTCTACGAGCAGTACTTC. Amino acid sequence: CASSQAQREGFYEQYF.

The chain employs TRBV29-1 and TRBJ1-2; no reliable D call. Trimming left V 6 bases short and J 14 bases short, with 10 bases between. Germline assignment: CDR1 SQVTM and CDR2 ANQGSEA. This CDR3 is 8 amino acids long. CDR3 amino acids: CSVPRGTF. CDR3 in DNA: TGCAGCGTCCCTCGCGGAACCTTC.

This chain uses TRBV7-8 with TRBJ1-5; D gene uncertain. Germline CDR1 is SGHVS and CDR2 is FQNEAQ. V was cut by 1 base and J by 0 bases, with 10 bases left in between. This CDR3 region has 16 residues. CDR3 nucleotide sequence: TGTGCCAGCAGCTTAGATGGCCAGTATAGCAATCAGCCCCAGCATTTT. This gives the protein CASSLDGQYSNQPQHF. Combining the CDR3 with reference TRBV7-8 and TRBJ1-5 gives the whole variable domain GAGVSQSPRYKVAKRGQDVALRCDPISGHVSLFWYQQALGQGPEFLTYFQNEAQLDKSGLPSDRFFAERPEGSVSTLKIQRTQQEDSAVYLCASSLDGQYSNQPQHFGDGTRLSIL.

A few counts support this clone. The chain recombines TRBV28 with TRBJ1-2, with 10 positions matching TRBD1. Germline V gene data show CDR1 as MDHEN and CDR2 as SYDVKM. V lost 5 bases and J lost 2; bases outside the gene matches: 2. The CDR3 covers 14 residues. CDR3: CASSTDRGNYGYTF. CDR3 DNA sequence: TGTGCCAGCAGTACGGACAGGGGGAACTATGGCTACACCTTC.

The chain couples TRBV4-1 to TRBJ2-7; TRBD2 is a possible D gene (5 bases). The CDR3 covers 15 residues. Germline CDR1 MGHRA, CDR2 YSYEKL. V was trimmed by 0 bases and J by 3 bases, leaving 12 bases between them. CDR3 DNA: TGCGCCAGCAGCCAAGAAATCGCCGGGGTCTACGAGCAGTACTTC. Translation gives CASSQEIAGVYEQYF.

The chain recombines TRBV6-1 with TRBJ1-1, with 9 nucleotides matching TRBD1. V trimming: 4 bases; J trimming: 1 base; junction bases outside the gene matches: 7. CDR3 length: 16 amino acids. The germline V gene has CDR1 MNHNS and CDR2 SASEGT. The chain's CDR3 is CASSATGGWGNTEAFF. The CDR3 coding sequence is TGTGCCAGCAGTGCTACAGGGGGCTGGGGGAACACTGAAGCTTTCTTT.